These T cell receptor beta chains were read from a single sample in a study of blood T cell repertoires in COVID-19. Sequenced by immunoSEQ multiplex PCR; TCRdb stores in-frame clones only, minus some. The data contain about 32,000 clones, roughly 91% of them singletons. The material sequenced was peripheral blood. These receptors were taken from a man in his 60s with active COVID-19. CDR3s include the opening cysteine and the closing phenylalanine or tryptophan. The D gene is left open where the match is weak. Rows may omit the clone size; those that give it use once, few, many or a size class.

>TRBJ2-1|TRBV18|-|-
CASSPRGEVFADEQFF
TGTGCCAGCTCACCACGGGGGGAAGTATTTGCAGATGAGCAGTTCTTC
>TRBJ2-1|TRBV6-4|-|TRBD2
CASSDLAGEYNEQFF
TGTGCCAGCAGTGATCTAGCGGGGGAATACAATGAGCAGTTCTTC
>TRBJ2-4|TRBV5-5|-|-
CASSLAAGSNAKNIQYF
TGTGCCAGCAGCTTGGCCGCAGGGTCCAACGCCAAAAACATTCAGTACTTC
>TRBJ1-3|TRBV12-3/TRBV12-4|-|TRBD1
CASSGTGGNTIYF
TGTGCCAGCAGCGGGACAGGGGGAAACACCATATATTTT
>TRBJ2-1|TRBV3-1/TRBV3-2|-|TRBD2
CASSHIRSGIRLNEQFF
TGTGCCAGCAGCCACATAAGGAGCGGGATCCGCCTCAATGAGCAGTTCTTC
>TRBJ1-2|TRBV15|-|-
CATSRDYQDGYTF
TGTGCCACCAGCAGAGACTACCAGGATGGCTACACCTTC
>TRBJ1-1|TRBV3-1/TRBV3-2|-|-
CASSQGGGRTEAFF
TGTGCCAGCAGCCAAGGGGGGGGGAGGACTGAAGCTTTCTTT
>TRBJ1-6|TRBV5-1|few|TRBD1
CASSLKGQGGSPLHF
TGCGCCAGCAGCTTGAAGGGACAGGGGGGATCACCCCTCCACTTT
>TRBJ2-3|TRBV11-3|-|TRBD2
CASSLFSGGRDTQYF
TGTGCCAGCAGCTTATTCTCGGGGGGGCGAGATACGCAGTATTTT
>TRBJ2-7|TRBV7-2|-|TRBD2
CASSATSGGNYEQYF
TGTGCCAGCAGCGCGACTAGCGGGGGGAACTACGAGCAGTACTTC
>TRBJ1-2|TRBV29-1|-|TRBD1
CSVIPRQGETYGYTF
TGCAGCGTAATACCTCGACAGGGAGAAACCTATGGCTACACCTTC
>TRBJ2-5|TRBV4-2|-|-
CASSLGGGEAAQYF
TGTGCCAGCAGCCTTGGCGGCGGGGAAGCGGCCCAGTACTTC
>TRBJ2-1|TRBV10-3|-|TRBD1
CAIRGQGAYNEQFF
TGTGCCATCAGGGGACAGGGGGCTTACAATGAGCAGTTCTTC
>TRBJ2-7|TRBV9|-|TRBD1
CASSVVTGDEQYF
TGTGCCAGCAGCGTAGTAACAGGGGACGAGCAGTACTTC
>TRBJ1-3|TRBV7-2|-|-
CASSAMGGSGNTIYF
TGTGCCAGCAGCGCCATGGGGGGCTCTGGAAACACCATATATTTT
>TRBJ2-7|TRBV2|-|TRBD1
CASTLSRDRTNSYEQYF
TGTGCCAGCACCCTCTCCCGGGACAGGACGAACTCCTACGAGCAGTACTTC
>TRBJ2-1|TRBV5-1|-|TRBD2
CASSLAGLAGGNEQFF
TGCGCCAGCAGCTTGGCCGGTCTAGCGGGGGGTAATGAGCAGTTCTTC
>TRBJ2-7|TRBV24-1|-|-
CATSGGIPGDEQYF
TGTGCCACCAGTGGGGGCATCCCGGGGGACGAGCAGTACTTC
>TRBJ2-5|TRBV3-1/TRBV3-2|-|TRBD1
CASSQGGQGREETQYF
TGTGCCAGCAGCCAAGGGGGACAGGGGAGGGAAGAGACCCAGTACTTC